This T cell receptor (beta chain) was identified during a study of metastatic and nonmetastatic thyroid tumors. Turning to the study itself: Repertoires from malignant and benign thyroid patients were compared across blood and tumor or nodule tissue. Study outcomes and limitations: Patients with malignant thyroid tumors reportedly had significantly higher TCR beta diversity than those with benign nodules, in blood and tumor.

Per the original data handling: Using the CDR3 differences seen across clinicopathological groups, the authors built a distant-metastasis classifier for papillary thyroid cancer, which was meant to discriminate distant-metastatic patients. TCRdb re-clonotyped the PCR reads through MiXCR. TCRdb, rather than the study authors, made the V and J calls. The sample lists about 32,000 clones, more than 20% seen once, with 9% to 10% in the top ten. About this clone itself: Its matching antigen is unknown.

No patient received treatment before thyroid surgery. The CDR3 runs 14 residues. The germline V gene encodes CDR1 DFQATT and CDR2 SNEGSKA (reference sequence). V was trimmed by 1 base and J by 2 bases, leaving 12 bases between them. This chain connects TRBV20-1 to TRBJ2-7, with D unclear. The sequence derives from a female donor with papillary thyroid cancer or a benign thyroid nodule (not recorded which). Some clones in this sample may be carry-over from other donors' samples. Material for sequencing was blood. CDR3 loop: CSARGDGQTYEQYF. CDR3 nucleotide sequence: TGCAGTGCTAGAGGAGACGGCCAGACCTACGAGCAGTACTTC.